These 23 T cell receptor beta chains share one sample of origin, sequenced in a study of T-cell memory formation after mild COVID-19. TCRdb redid the calling of the 5' RACE reads with MiXCR, one entry per CDR3 protein. The sample consists of under 650,000 distinct CDR3 sequences, about a sixth of them appearing once. Specimen: PBMCs or a T cell subset sorted from them (not recorded which). The receptor set was obtained from an adult woman who had mild COVID-19 (a few samples of this study predate the infection). Cell type and time point are not known.

This clonotype occurred a few times. The chain carries TRBV6-2 or TRBV6-3 and TRBJ2-1; perhaps TRBD2 as D (5 bases). Deletions cut 3 bases from V and 8 bases from J, with 14 bases between. Germline values: CDR1 MNHEY, CDR2 SVGEGT. The CDR3 length is 14 residues. Here the CDR3 DNA reads TGTGCCAGCAGTTATACGCGGGTTAGGGATGAGCAGTTCTTC. Its translation: CASSYTRVRDEQFF.

The sample holds a few counts of this clonotype. The V gene is TRBV20-1, the J gene TRBJ2-1; 7 bases line up with TRBD2. The CDR3 sequence is 14 residues long. V trimming: 6 bases; J trimming: 6 bases; junction bases outside the gene matches: 11. Germline V gene sequence: CDR1 DFQATT, CDR2 SNEGSKA (reference sequence). For the CDR3, the DNA is TGCAGTGCCGCCTCTAGCGGACGCGCCAATGAGCAGTTCTTC. Its translation: CSAASSGRANEQFF.

This chain uses TRBV4-2 with TRBJ2-1; TRBD2 agrees at 14 bases. Germline lookup yields CDR1 LGHNA and CDR2 YNFKEQ. The junction had 10 bases not matched to a gene; V was cut back by 0 bases and J by 9 bases. The CDR3 contains 18 residues. The CDR3 nucleotides are TGTGCCAGCAGCCAAGATTCAGCGGGACTAGCGGGAGTAGGTGAGCAGTTCTTC. Protein sequence: CASSQDSAGLAGVGEQFF.

This clonotype appeared a few times. This chain links TRBV12-3 or TRBV12-4 with TRBJ2-5, with 14 bases identical to TRBD2. The CDR3 spans 17 residues. The V and J ends lost 4 bases and 5 bases, in that order; junction bases with no gene match: 9. The DNA for the CDR3 is TGTGCCAGCAGTTATGGACTAGCGGGAGGCCTCGGGGAGACCCAGTACTTC. This translates into CASSYGLAGGLGETQYF.

The chain joins TRBV4-3 to TRBJ2-2; D could derive from TRBD1 or TRBD2 (6 bases each). Germline V gene sequence: CDR1 LGHNA, CDR2 YSLEER. The CDR3 consists of 16 residues. V was trimmed by 3 bases and J by 7 bases, leaving 18 bases between them. The CDR3 is CASSHLRGGRSGELFF. The CDR3 nucleotides are TGCGCCAGCAGCCACCTTAGAGGGGGGCGTAGCGGGGAGCTGTTTTTT.

This clonotype has a handful of counts. The rearrangement uses TRBV20-1 and TRBJ1-1; D perhaps matches TRBD1 (5 bases). This CDR3 comprises 16 residues. V lost 3 bases and J lost 2, with 19 bases in between. CDR1 and CDR2 (germline): DFQATT, SNEGSKA (reference sequence). The CDR3 spells CSARVWGKGANTEAFF. CDR3 DNA sequence: TGCAGTGCTAGGGTGTGGGGTAAAGGGGCAAACACTGAAGCTTTCTTT.

The chain couples TRBV15 to TRBJ2-3; TRBD1 or TRBD2 may be the D gene (6 bases each). This CDR3 is built from 16 residues. Germline CDR1 and CDR2: LNHNV and YYDKDF (reference sequence). Deletions cut 0 bases from V and 4 bases from J, with 14 bases between. CDR3: CATSRDKGGRADTQYF. The CDR3 bases are TGTGCCACCAGCAGAGATAAGGGGGGACGGGCAGATACGCAGTATTTT.

This clonotype showed up many times. The chain recombines TRBV4-2 with TRBJ2-7, with a weak D call TRBD2 (6 bases). CDR3 length: 15 residues. Trimming pared 0 bases from V and 6 bases from J, leaving 15 bases between. Per germline, CDR1 LGHNA and CDR2 YNFKEQ. CDR3 residues: CASSQDITLAGEQYF. The CDR3 DNA follows: TGTGCCAGCAGCCAAGATATTACACTAGCAGGCGAGCAGTACTTC.

This clonotype was counted many times. The chain links TRBV20-1 to TRBJ2-1; 7 bases match TRBD2. J was trimmed by 9 bases and V by 0 bases; bases with no gene match: 14. The CDR3 is 16 residues long. CDR1 and CDR2 from the germline V gene are DFQATT and SNEGSKA (reference sequence). The CDR3 nucleotides read TGCAGTGCTAGAGATGGGGCTAGCGGTCAGAGGGGTGAGCAGTTCTTC. Residues: CSARDGASGQRGEQFF.

This clonotype came up a few times. The V gene is TRBV7-3, the J gene TRBJ2-7, with 7 bases fitting TRBD2. Looked up from germline, CDR1 is SGHTA and CDR2 is FQGTGA. V lost 5 bases to trimming and J lost 7 bases; unmatched junction nucleotides: 8. The CDR3 spans 13 residues. CDR3 sequence reads: CASSPSGTTEQYF. The CDR3 DNA sequence: TGTGCCAGCAGCCCCTCGGGGACTACTGAGCAGTACTTC.

The sample holds many counts of this clonotype. The rearrangement links TRBV5-1 to TRBJ2-1, with no clear D. The V end lost 0 bases, the J end lost 3 bases, and 10 bases lay between the germline ends. The V gene's germline CDR1 is SGHRS and CDR2 YFSETQ. The CDR3 length is 15 residues. This CDR3 is CASSLDPTVYNEQFF. In DNA, the CDR3 is TGCGCCAGCAGCTTGGACCCCACGGTCTACAATGAGCAGTTCTTC.

CDR3 region: CSVGNWQGDQPQHF. The CDR3 nucleotides are TGCAGCGTTGGAAATTGGCAGGGAGATCAGCCCCAGCATTTT. The chain joins TRBV29-1 to TRBJ1-5; D might be TRBD1 (5 bases). CDR3 length: 14 residues. V dropped 4 bases and J dropped 5 bases, with 15 bases sitting between them. The germline CDR1 and CDR2 sequences are SQVTM and ANQGSEA.

In this sample, this clonotype turned up a few times. The chain links TRBV5-1 to TRBJ2-7; 9 nucleotides line up with TRBD1. The germline V gene encodes CDR1 SGHRS and CDR2 YFSETQ. The CDR3 covers 15 residues. V lost 0 bases and J lost 2; bases outside the gene matches: 3. DNA of the CDR3: TGCGCCAGCAGCTTGGGGACAGGGGCGACCTACGAGCAGTACTTC. Translating it yields CASSLGTGATYEQYF.

This rearrangement joins TRBV5-6 to TRBJ2-7; TRBD2 matches at 11 bases. Per germline, CDR1 SGHDT and CDR2 YYEEEE. The CDR3 runs to 16 residues. Trimming removed 1 base from V and 6 bases from J; junction bases left unmatched: 9. The CDR3: CASSLLCSGRVVEQYF. CDR3 in DNA: TGTGCCAGCAGCTTGCTTTGTAGCGGGAGGGTTGTCGAGCAGTACTTC.

The genes are TRBV29-1 and TRBJ1-2; D not certain. This CDR3 comprises 13 residues. The germline V and J ends were trimmed by 3 bases and 2 bases, with 10 bases remaining between them. CDR1 and CDR2 from the germline V gene are SQVTM and ANQGSEA. The DNA for the CDR3 is TGCAGCGTTGAGCATCCGGGGAACTATGGCTACACCTTC. Translated, it gives CSVEHPGNYGYTF.

The V gene is TRBV27, the J gene TRBJ2-3; TRBD2 matches at 9 bases. Germline values: CDR1 MNHEY, CDR2 SMNVEV (reference sequence). There are 15 residues in the CDR3. The V and J ends lost 6 bases and 3 bases, in that order; junction bases with no gene match: 7. The CDR3 protein is CASSLSGGTTDTQYF. The CDR3 coding sequence is TGTGCCAGCAGCTTAAGCGGGGGGACGACAGATACGCAGTATTTT.

The table lists this clonotype with a few counts. The V call is TRBV9, the J call TRBJ2-2; no reliable D call. Germline V gene sequence: CDR1 SGDLS, CDR2 YYNGEE. Trimming stripped 3 bases from V and 3 bases from J, with 9 bases between. The CDR3 runs to 14 residues. The CDR3 nucleotides are TGTGCCAGCAGCGCCCTGGGGTACACCGGGGAGCTGTTTTTT. This codes for CASSALGYTGELFF.

The chain recombines TRBV28 with TRBJ2-7, with D perhaps TRBD1 (6 bases). The germline CDR1 and CDR2 sequences are MDHEN and SYDVKM. The CDR3 spans 16 residues. Deletions cut 2 bases from V and 0 bases from J, with 14 bases between. For the CDR3, the DNA is TGTGCCAGCAGTTTAACCCCGACAGGTCCCTCCTACGAGCAGTACTTC. It translates to CASSLTPTGPSYEQYF.

This clonotype was seen only a few times. This rearrangement joins TRBV18 to TRBJ2-7, with 7 bases matching TRBD1. V trimming: 4 bases; J trimming: 2 bases; junction bases outside the gene matches: 5. CDR1 KGHSH and CDR2 LQKENI come from the germline V gene. This CDR3 contains 14 residues. The CDR3 region is CASSQGAQTYEQYF. DNA of the CDR3: TGTGCCAGCTCACAGGGGGCTCAGACCTACGAGCAGTACTTC.

This clonotype was counted many times. V usage is TRBV20-1 and J usage is TRBJ2-5; no definite D call. The V and J ends lost 2 bases and 5 bases respectively, with 15 bases between them. Per germline, CDR1 DFQATT and CDR2 SNEGSKA (reference sequence). This CDR3 has 14 amino acids. CDR3 coding DNA: TGCAGTGCTAGAAGGACCCAATGGCGGGAGACCCAGTACTTC. Amino acid sequence: CSARRTQWRETQYF.

J is TRBJ2-1 and V is TRBV12-3 or TRBV12-4; TRBD2 agrees at 7 bases. Trimming at V came to 7 bases and at J to 7 bases, leaving 7 bases not matched to a gene. This CDR3 has 13 residues. The CDR3 DNA reads as TGTGCCAGCACGGCGGGAGTGTTTAATGAGCAGTTCTTC. The encoded protein is CASTAGVFNEQFF.

This clonotype came up a few times. This sequence joins TRBV29-1 and TRBJ1-1; possible D gene TRBD1, 5 bases. The ends were cut back, 4 bases at V and 7 bases at J, with 10 bases in the middle. This CDR3 has 11 residues. CDR1 and CDR2 from the germline V gene are SQVTM and ANQGSEA. CDR3 DNA sequence: TGCAGCGTTGTGGTGGGGGTTGAAGCTTTCTTT. Encoded protein: CSVVVGVEAFF.

This clonotype was observed a handful of times. The V and J genes are TRBV4-3 and TRBJ1-2, with D perhaps TRBD1 (6 bases). Germline CDR1 and CDR2: LGHNA and YSLEER. The V gene lost 4 bases and the J gene lost 1 base, with 19 bases spanning the gap. The CDR3 is 17 amino acids. CDR3 region: CASSLKDSRQSNYGYTF. For the CDR3, the DNA is TGCGCCAGCAGCCTAAAGGACAGCCGCCAAAGTAACTATGGCTACACCTTC.